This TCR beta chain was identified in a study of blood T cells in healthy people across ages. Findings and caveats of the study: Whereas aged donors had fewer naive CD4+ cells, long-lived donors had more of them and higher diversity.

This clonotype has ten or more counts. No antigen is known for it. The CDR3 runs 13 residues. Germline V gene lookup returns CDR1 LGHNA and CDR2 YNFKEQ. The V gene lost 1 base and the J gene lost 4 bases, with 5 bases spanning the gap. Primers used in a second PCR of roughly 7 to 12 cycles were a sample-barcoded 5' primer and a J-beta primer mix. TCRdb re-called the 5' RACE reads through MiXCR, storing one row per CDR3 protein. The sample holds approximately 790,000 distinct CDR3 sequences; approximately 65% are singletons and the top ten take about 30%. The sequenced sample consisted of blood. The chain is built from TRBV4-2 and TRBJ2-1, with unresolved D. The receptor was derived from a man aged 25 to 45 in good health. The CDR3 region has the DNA TGTGCCAGCAGCCAAGCATATTACAATGAGCAGTTCTTC. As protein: CASSQAYYNEQFF.